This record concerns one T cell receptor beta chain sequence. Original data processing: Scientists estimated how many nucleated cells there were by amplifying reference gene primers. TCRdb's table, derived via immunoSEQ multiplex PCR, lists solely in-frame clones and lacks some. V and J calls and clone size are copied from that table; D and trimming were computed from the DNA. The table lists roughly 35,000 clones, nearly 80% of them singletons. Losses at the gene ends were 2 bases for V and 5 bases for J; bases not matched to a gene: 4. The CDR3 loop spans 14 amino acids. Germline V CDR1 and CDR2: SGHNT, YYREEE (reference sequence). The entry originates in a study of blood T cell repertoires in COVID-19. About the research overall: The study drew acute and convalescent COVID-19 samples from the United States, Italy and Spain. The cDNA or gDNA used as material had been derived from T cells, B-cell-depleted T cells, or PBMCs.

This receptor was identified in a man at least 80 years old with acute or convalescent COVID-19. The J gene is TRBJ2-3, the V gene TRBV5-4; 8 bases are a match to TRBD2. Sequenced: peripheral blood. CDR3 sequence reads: CASSFGTREDTQYF. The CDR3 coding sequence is TGTGCCAGCAGCTTCGGGACTAGGGAAGATACGCAGTATTTT.